A selection of T cell receptor beta chains follows, all from one sample in a study of cytomegalovirus exposure and HLA in healthy donors. Profiling relied on immunoSEQ multiplex PCR, and the TCRdb table lists in-frame clones only, not all of them. The table lists under 150,000 clones, approximately 80% of them singletons. The source material was PBMCs. Receptor source: a middle-aged woman in good health and CMV-seronegative. The CDR3 runs from the conserved cysteine through the conserved F or W. The D gene is left open where the match is weak. Size is omitted from some rows. Given values are once, few, many or a class for expanded clones.

v_gene	abundance	d_gene	j_gene	CDR3nt	CDR3aa
TRBV9	once	-	TRBJ1-6	TGTGCCAGCAGCGTAGCTGAAGGAGATAATTCACCCCTCCACTTT	CASSVAEGDNSPLHF
TRBV5-1	-	TRBD1	TRBJ2-7	TGCGCCAGCAGCTTGGCCGGGACAGGGAAGCAGGACGAGCAGTACTTC	CASSLAGTGKQDEQYF
TRBV5-1	-	-	TRBJ2-7	TGCGCCAGCTTCAGCTCCTACGAGCAGTACTTC	CASFSSYEQYF
TRBV28	-	-	TRBJ1-4	TGTGCCAGCAGTCCCGGACAGTCTGAAAAACTGTTTTTT	CASSPGQSEKLFF
TRBV19	-	TRBD1	TRBJ2-6	TGTGCCAGTAGTCCCGACAGGGCTGGGGCCAACGGCCTGACTTTC	CASSPDRAGANGLTF
TRBV19	few	-	TRBJ2-2	TGTGCCAGTAGTATAGGTTCCCCCGACTCCGGAAACACCGGGGAGCTGTTTTTT	CASSIGSPDSGNTGELFF
TRBV6-5	-	TRBD1	TRBJ1-2	TGTGCCAGCAGTTCCGTCAGACAGGGCGACTATGGCTACACCTTC	CASSSVRQGDYGYTF
TRBV5-1	-	-	TRBJ1-1	TGCGCCAGCAGCCCTCGGACAGACCTAAGGACTGAAGCTTTCTTT	CASSPRTDLRTEAFF
TRBV28	-	-	TRBJ2-7	TGTGCCAGCAGTCCCGTCGACCTAGGCGAGCAGTACTTC	CASSPVDLGEQYF
TRBV30	-	-	TRBJ2-6	TGTGCCTGGCTGGCCTGGGACAAGAGCTCTGGGGCCAACGGCCTGACTTTC	CAWLAWDKSSGANGLTF
TRBV7-9	-	TRBD1	TRBJ2-7	TGTGCCAGTCAGTCGGGACAGAGGCCCTACGAGCAGTACTTC	CASQSGQRPYEQYF
TRBV27	-	-	TRBJ2-1	TGTGCCAGCAGTTTAGCCGGGAATGAGCAGTTCTTC	CASSLAGNEQFF
TRBV7-9	few	TRBD2	TRBJ2-1	TGTGCCAGCAGCCCAGCTAGCGGGGGGGCGATCAATGAGCAGTTCTTC	CASSPASGGAINEQFF
TRBV30	few	TRBD1	TRBJ1-2	TGTGCCTGGAGTATTCAGGGGGCTGATGGCTACACCTTC	CAWSIQGADGYTF
TRBV15	-	-	TRBJ1-1	TGTGCCACCAGCCCCTCGGGCAGGATCATTCGACGGGGGGCTTTCTTT	CATSPSGRIIRRGAFF
TRBV28	once	-	TRBJ2-2	TGTGCCAGCAGATTACAGGGCGCCGGGGAGCTGTTTTTT	CASRLQGAGELFF
TRBV6-1	few	TRBD1	TRBJ1-2	TGTGCCAGCAGATCAGGGGGGAATGGCTACACCTTC	CASRSGGNGYTF
TRBV7-8	-	TRBD2	TRBJ2-1	TGTGCCAGCAGCTCCCTTGGACTAGCGGGGGTTTCCTACAATGAGCAGTTCTTC	CASSSLGLAGVSYNEQFF
TRBV5-1	-	-	TRBJ2-7	TGCGCCAGCAGCCTTGGGGTCGGGGGTTACTACGAGCAGTACTTC	CASSLGVGGYYEQYF
TRBV6-6	-	-	TRBJ2-5	TGTGCCAGCAGGGGGCACGGGGAGACCCAGTACTTC	CASRGHGETQYF
TRBV5-5	few	-	TRBJ1-1	TGTGCCAGCAGCTTGTTAGGGGCAGGGAACACTGAAGCTTTCTTT	CASSLLGAGNTEAFF
TRBV4-2	-	-	TRBJ2-6	TGTGCCAGCAGCCAAGATTTGGGCGGACGAGGCTCTGGGGCCAACGGCCTGACTTTC	CASSQDLGGRGSGANGLTF
TRBV19	-	TRBD1	TRBJ1-5	TGTGCCAGTAGTATGACAGGGGGTGTCGCCCAGCATTTT	CASSMTGGVAQHF
TRBV10-3	few	TRBD1	TRBJ1-5	TGTGCCATCAGTGTGGACAGGGACGGTCAGCCCCAGCATTTT	CAISVDRDGQPQHF